The entry that follows covers one T cell receptor beta chain sequence. Its antigen is not identified. This entry comes from a study of cytomegalovirus exposure and HLA in healthy donors. Germline lookup yields CDR1 MNHEY and CDR2 SVGAGI. Trimming cost V 5 bases and J 2 bases; bases outside gene matches: 5. The CDR3 covers 15 residues. In the PCR, 60 Vbeta and 13 Jbeta primers were used. Original handling: A follow-up analysis tallied tens of millions of unique TCR beta chains, some 11 million shared. Some clones are missing from TCRdb's copy, which holds only in-frame ones; the method was immunoSEQ multiplex PCR. From that table come the V and J calls and clone size; the DNA was used to work out D and trimming. This sample has more than 95,000 clones, with 74% found just once. Study findings and constraints: A later analysis linked 15,000 to 20,000 TCR beta sequences to HLA alleles at 0.05 false discovery rate.

The chain employs TRBV6-5 and TRBJ2-5, with 10 bases lining up with TRBD2. The clonotype comes from a man aged 35 to 55 in good health and CMV-seropositive. Sample: PBMCs. The CDR3 DNA reads as TGTGCCAGCAGTACCTTAGCGGGGGGACAAGAGACCCAGTACTTC. This translates into CASSTLAGGQETQYF.